These 20 T cell receptor beta chains share one sample of origin, sequenced in a study of T cells in Graves' hyperthyroidism and ophthalmopathy. Amplified TCR beta CDR3 regions derived from RNA transcripts. Primed by the HTBI set, a first-round RT-PCR was run on the TCR CDR3. TCRdb reanalysed the multiplex PCR reads using MiXCR and keeps one entry per CDR3 protein. The data show about 350,000 distinct CDR3 sequences, with roughly 15% seen just once and about 21% held by the top ten. The sample consisted of blood. These receptors originate from a woman between 55 and 75 years old with Graves' ophthalmopathy.

This clonotype has at least ten counts. This chain uses TRBV5-4 with TRBJ2-7; TRBD2 matches 10 bases. Germline-derived CDR1 and CDR2 are SGHNT and YYREEE (reference sequence). The CDR3 totals 13 residues. V dropped 7 bases and J dropped 6; count of bases not matched to a gene: 7. CDR3 bases: TGTGCCAGCTGGGGTAGCGGGAGGTGCGAGCAGTACTTC. It yields the protein CASWGSGRCEQYF.

At least ten counts were recorded for this clonotype. V usage is TRBV3-1 and J usage is TRBJ2-3, with D perhaps matching TRBD1 or TRBD2 (6 bases each). Germline assignment: CDR1 LGHDT and CDR2 YNNKEL (reference sequence). The CDR3 consists of 16 residues. The germline V and J ends were trimmed by 4 bases and 6 bases, with 20 bases remaining between them. CDR3 DNA sequence: TGTGCCAGCAGCCTCGGGGGCTCTTCCCATTCGGATACGCAGTATTTT. Residues: CASSLGGSSHSDTQYF.

The table lists this clonotype with a few counts. This sequence joins TRBV9 and TRBJ2-5, with D uncertain. Trimming left V 1 base short and J 4 bases short, with 11 bases between. Germline V gives CDR1 SGDLS, CDR2 YYNGEE. The CDR3 loop spans 14 amino acids. The CDR3 region is CASSVLPQVETQYF. In DNA, the CDR3 is TGTGCCAGCAGCGTATTACCCCAGGTAGAGACCCAGTACTTC.

This clonotype has a single count. With a much larger clone just one base away, this may be a read error. This sequence joins TRBV29-1 and TRBJ2-7; 11 nucleotides line up with TRBD1. The CDR3 contains 12 residues. With V trimmed by 6 bases and J by 7 bases, 5 bases remained unmatched. Germline V gene lookup returns CDR1 SQVTM and CDR2 ANQGSEA. Written as DNA, the CDR3 is TGCAGCGTCGGGGACAGGGGGGGTGAGCAGTACTTC. It specifies CSVGDRGGEQYF.

This clonotype was seen many times. The gene calls are TRBV7-2 and TRBJ2-1, with 10 bases fitting TRBD1. Germline assignment: CDR1 SGHTA and CDR2 FQGNSA. CDR3 length: 14 amino acids. The V gene end was trimmed by 5 bases and the J gene end by 9 bases; junction bases not matched to a gene: 7. CDR3: CASSLGQGVSEQFF. The CDR3 DNA reads TGTGCCAGCAGCCTCGGACAGGGGGTTAGTGAGCAGTTCTTC.

In its sample, this clonotype was seen many times. This chain joins TRBV6-1 and TRBJ2-7; tentative D call: TRBD2 (6 bases). The length of the CDR3 is 16 residues. The germline V gene has CDR1 MNHNS and CDR2 SASEGT. V lost 5 bases, J lost 7 bases, and 24 bases lay in between. As DNA, the CDR3 is TGTGCCAGCAGTCCAGGGACTGCTGGACGATCGGGGGAGCAGTACTTC. The encoded protein is CASSPGTAGRSGEQYF.

Comments on this clonotype: This may come from a read error, since a much larger clone is one base off. The CDR3 DNA follows: TGTGCCAGCAGTTTGGGTATTGGTTCAGAAGAGACCCAGTACTTC. Translation gives CASSLGIGSEETQYF. The chain employs TRBV12-3 or TRBV12-4 and TRBJ2-5; no reliable D call. V was shortened by 3 bases and J by 3 bases, with 14 bases between the two germline ends. This CDR3 contains 15 residues.

This clonotype showed up many times. This rearrangement joins TRBV12-3 or TRBV12-4 to TRBJ1-1; no clear D gene. This CDR3 contains 11 residues. V lost 2 bases and J lost 11, with 9 bases in between. As DNA, the CDR3 is TGTGCCAGCAGTTTATCCGTTACGGCTTTCTTT. Its protein is CASSLSVTAFF.

This clonotype appeared many times. The genes are TRBV20-1 and TRBJ1-1; the D gene is possibly TRBD1 (5 bases). CDR3 length equals 13 residues. CDR1 DFQATT and CDR2 SNEGSKA come from the germline V gene (reference sequence). V lost 1 base, J lost 1 base, and 7 bases lay in between. CDR3 in DNA: TGCAGTGCTAGAGGGGGCGGGAACACTGAAGCTTTCTTT. Protein product: CSARGGGNTEAFF.

The rearrangement uses TRBV12-3 or TRBV12-4 and TRBJ2-5; 8 nucleotides align to TRBD2. Trimming took 6 bases from V and 0 from J; bases not matched to a gene: 6. There are 15 residues in the CDR3. The CDR3 spells CASREAGVYQETQYF. In DNA, the CDR3 is TGTGCCAGCAGGGAAGCGGGGGTATACCAAGAGACCCAGTACTTC.

For this clonotype: At one boundary the junction diverges from the germline segment, which might be a read error. This sequence joins TRBV20-1 and TRBJ2-7; 9 bases align to TRBD2. Germline assignment: CDR1 DFQATT and CDR2 SNEGSKA (reference sequence). The CDR3 loop spans 14 amino acids. The CDR3 sequence: CGASGGRAGDEQYF. DNA for the CDR3: TGCGGTGCTAGCGGCGGGAGGGCCGGGGACGAGCAGTACTTC.

This clonotype was seen a few times. The chain combines TRBV6-2 or TRBV6-3 with TRBJ1-6; 10 positions match TRBD1. The CDR3 totals 15 residues. Losses at the gene ends were 6 bases for V and 10 bases for J; bases not matched to a gene: 9. CDR1 and CDR2 (germline): MNHEY, SVGEGT. The CDR3 spells CASSDGQGVGSPLHF. In DNA form, the CDR3 reads TGTGCCAGCAGCGACGGACAGGGGGTAGGGTCACCCCTCCACTTT.

This clonotype was detected a few times. In nucleotides, the CDR3 is TGTGCCAGCAGCCCACGGAGAAACACCATATATTTT. Translated, it gives CASSPRRNTIYF. The V call is TRBV13, the J call TRBJ1-3; no clear D. V was shortened by 5 bases and J by 5 bases, with 7 bases between the two germline ends. The CDR3 length is 12 residues. Looked up from germline, CDR1 is PRHDT and CDR2 is FYEKMQ (reference sequence). Together with reference TRBV13 and TRBJ1-3, the CDR3 gives the full variable domain: AAGVIQSPRHLIKEKRETATLKCYPIPRHDTVYWYQQGPGQDPQFLISFYEKMQSDKGSIPDRFSAQQFSDYHSELNMSSLELGDSALYFCASSPRRNTIYFGEGSWLTVV.

This clonotype was counted ten times or more. Here the CDR3 DNA reads TGTGCCAGCACCCAGGGTAAAGAGACCCAGTACTTC. Translated: CASTQGKETQYF. The J gene is TRBJ2-5, the V gene TRBV28, with D possibly matching TRBD1 (5 bases). The CDR3 length is 12 residues. V gave up 7 bases and J gave up 3 bases, with 9 bases separating them. Germline V gene data show CDR1 as MDHEN and CDR2 as SYDVKM.

This clonotype was counted at least ten times. J is TRBJ2-7 and V is TRBV6-1; TRBD2 is a possible D gene (5 bases). Germline-derived CDR1 and CDR2 are MNHNS and SASEGT. The CDR3 contains 13 residues. Deletions cut 7 bases from V and 2 bases from J, with 12 bases between. This CDR3 is CASKRSEPYEQYF. CDR3 sequence (DNA): TGTGCCAGCAAGCGGAGCGAACCCTACGAGCAGTACTTC.

There are a few counts of this clonotype. V usage is TRBV7-3 and J usage is TRBJ2-2; weak D call: TRBD1 (6 bases). The germline V gene has CDR1 SGHTA and CDR2 FQGTGA. V was cut by 6 bases and J by 2 bases, with 10 bases left in between. This CDR3 is 14 amino acids long. The CDR3: CASRDSENTGELFF. The CDR3 nucleotides are TGTGCCAGCAGGGACAGTGAAAACACCGGGGAGCTGTTTTTT.

This clonotype was seen only a few times. The chain joins TRBV20-1 to TRBJ2-5; D not certain. Trimming shortened V by 5 bases and J by 5 bases, and 18 bases separated the two germline ends. Germline lookup yields CDR1 DFQATT and CDR2 SNEGSKA (reference sequence). The CDR3 consists of 14 residues. CDR3: CSARRLGTQETQYF. DNA for the CDR3: TGCAGTGCTCGCCGGCTGGGAACCCAGGAGACCCAGTACTTC.

This clonotype was detected ten times or more. The chain uses TRBV28 and TRBJ2-3; D remains unclear. The CDR3 runs 13 residues. Germline V gene data show CDR1 as MDHEN and CDR2 as SYDVKM. V lost 4 bases, J lost 3 bases, and 8 bases lay in between. DNA of the CDR3: TGTGCCAGCAGTTCCAGCAGAACAGATACGCAGTATTTT. It yields the protein CASSSSRTDTQYF. Full variable domain (remainder filled in from reference TRBV28 and TRBJ2-3): DVKVTQSSRYLVKRTGEKVFLECVQDMDHENMFWYRQDPGLGLRLIYFSYDVKMKEKGDIPEGYSVSREKKERFSLILESASTNQTSMYLCASSSSRTDTQYFGPGTRLTVL.

This clonotype occurred many times. V usage is TRBV7-3 and J usage is TRBJ2-1; 7 nucleotides line up with TRBD2. The junction had 5 bases not matched to a gene; V was cut back by 1 base and J by 5 bases. The CDR3 has 15 amino acids. Germline V lookup: CDR1 SGHTA, CDR2 FQGTGA. CDR3 protein: CASSLSGRLNNEQFF. The CDR3 DNA follows: TGTGCCAGCAGCTTAAGCGGGAGATTAAACAATGAGCAGTTCTTC.

This clonotype turned up a few times. The chain is built from TRBV5-1 and TRBJ1-4, with no clear D. This CDR3 comprises 14 residues. V shed 0 bases and J shed 7 bases, with 10 bases lying between them. The germline CDR1 and CDR2 sequences are SGHRS and YFSETQ. The CDR3, as DNA: TGCGCCAGCAGCTTGGCCCCCGGGAGTGAAAAACTGTTTTTT. This encodes CASSLAPGSEKLFF.